A selection of T cell receptor beta chains follows, all from one sample in a study. A single record per CDR3 protein comes from TCRdb applying MiXCR to the 5' RACE reads. The table records 8,000 or so distinct CDR3 sequences, roughly two thirds of them present only once. Sequenced material: tumor-infiltrating naive CD4+ T cells sorted from the breast tumor. All receptors come from a female donor with breast cancer. Each CDR3 is given with its conserved first and last residue. D genes are given only for firm matches. Size tells how often a clone was seen (once, few, many) or the class of an expanded clone, and some rows leave it out.

J gene: TRBJ2-3
D gene: TRBD2
V gene: TRBV7-3
clone size: few
CDR3 DNA: TGTGCCAGCAGCCCCCTCGGGGGGGCGACCGGGCCAGACACGCAGTATTTT
CDR3 protein: CASSPLGGATGPDTQYF

J gene: TRBJ2-7
D gene: .
V gene: TRBV12-3/TRBV12-4
clone size: .
CDR3 DNA: TGTGCCAGCAGTTTAAATATGGGGGGCGAGCAGTACTTC
CDR3 protein: CASSLNMGGEQYF

J gene: TRBJ2-2
D gene: .
V gene: TRBV10-3
clone size: .
CDR3 DNA: TGTGCCATCAGTGAGAGGGGGACGAACACCGGGGAGCTGTTTTTT
CDR3 protein: CAISERGTNTGELFF

J gene: TRBJ1-1
D gene: .
V gene: TRBV5-1
clone size: .
CDR3 DNA: TGCGCCCGCAGCTTGGCGGGTGGACAAAACACTGAAGCTTTCTTT
CDR3 protein: CARSLAGGQNTEAFF

J gene: TRBJ2-5
D gene: TRBD2
V gene: TRBV27
clone size: .
CDR3 DNA: TGTGCCAGCAGTTTAGAGACTAGCAGTGCCCAGTACTTC
CDR3 protein: CASSLETSSAQYF

J gene: TRBJ2-1
D gene: .
V gene: TRBV20-1
clone size: .
CDR3 DNA: TGCAGTGCTAGAGATCTCCTTTTAACGGGTGAGCAGTTCTTC
CDR3 protein: CSARDLLLTGEQFF

J gene: TRBJ2-3
D gene: TRBD1
V gene: TRBV12-3/TRBV12-4
clone size: .
CDR3 DNA: TGTGCCAGCACCGACAGGGGTAGCACAGATACGCAGTATTTT
CDR3 protein: CASTDRGSTDTQYF

J gene: TRBJ2-1
D gene: .
V gene: TRBV5-1
clone size: .
CDR3 DNA: TGCGCCAGCAGCGGGGGGGGACAGTTTCCTAATGAGCAGTTCTTC
CDR3 protein: CASSGGGQFPNEQFF

J gene: TRBJ2-5
D gene: .
V gene: TRBV7-2
clone size: .
CDR3 DNA: TGTGCCAGCAGCTTCTTGGGGTTTGGGGGGCAAGAGACCCAGTACTTC
CDR3 protein: CASSFLGFGGQETQYF

J gene: TRBJ2-1
D gene: TRBD2
V gene: TRBV20-1
clone size: .
CDR3 DNA: TGCAGTCCGCGGAGAGCGGGATCTTACAATGAGCAGTTCTTC
CDR3 protein: CSPRRAGSYNEQFF

J gene: TRBJ2-7
D gene: .
V gene: TRBV11-3
clone size: .
CDR3 DNA: TGTGCCAGCAGCTCCACCGCAGTCTACGAGCAGTACTTC
CDR3 protein: CASSSTAVYEQYF

J gene: TRBJ2-3
D gene: TRBD2
V gene: TRBV5-1
clone size: .
CDR3 DNA: TGCGCCAGCAGCCTACTAGCGGGAAACACAGATACGCAGTATTTT
CDR3 protein: CASSLLAGNTDTQYF

J gene: TRBJ1-3
D gene: .
V gene: TRBV6-1
clone size: .
CDR3 DNA: TGTGCCAGCCAATTCGGGCACTCTGGAAACACCATATATTTT
CDR3 protein: CASQFGHSGNTIYF

J gene: TRBJ2-1
D gene: TRBD1
V gene: TRBV12-3/TRBV12-4
clone size: .
CDR3 DNA: TGTGCCAGCAGTTTGGTACAGGGGGCGAGGAATGAGCAGTTCTTC
CDR3 protein: CASSLVQGARNEQFF

J gene: TRBJ2-1
D gene: .
V gene: TRBV7-9
clone size: .
CDR3 DNA: TGTGCCAGCAGCAATAATGCTAGGGGGGGTGAGCAGTTCTTC
CDR3 protein: CASSNNARGGEQFF

J gene: TRBJ2-3
D gene: .
V gene: TRBV6-5
clone size: .
CDR3 DNA: TGTGCCAGCAGTAATCCATACACAGATACGCAGTATTTT
CDR3 protein: CASSNPYTDTQYF

J gene: TRBJ1-2
D gene: .
V gene: TRBV4-2
clone size: few
CDR3 DNA: TGTGCCAGCTCCGCGGGAATTAACTATGGCTACACCTTC
CDR3 protein: CASSAGINYGYTF

J gene: TRBJ1-4
D gene: .
V gene: TRBV7-9
clone size: .
CDR3 DNA: TGTGCCAGCAGCTTAGCAATAGGAGGGACTAATGGAAAACTGTTTTTT
CDR3 protein: CASSLAIGGTNGKLFF

J gene: TRBJ2-7
D gene: .
V gene: TRBV7-8
clone size: .
CDR3 DNA: TGTGCCAGCAGCTTAGCGCCCCGGAGCTCCTACGAGCAGTACTTC
CDR3 protein: CASSLAPRSSYEQYF

J gene: TRBJ2-3
D gene: .
V gene: TRBV6-5
clone size: .
CDR3 DNA: TGCGCCAGCTATCAAGCCAGCAGGGCGGGGTATTTAGATACGCAGTATTTT
CDR3 protein: CASYQASRAGYLDTQYF

J gene: TRBJ2-7
D gene: .
V gene: TRBV6-6
clone size: .
CDR3 DNA: TGTGCCAGCAGGCAGGGGACCGACCTTTACCACGAGCAGTACTTC
CDR3 protein: CASRQGTDLYHEQYF

J gene: TRBJ2-1
D gene: TRBD2
V gene: TRBV29-1
clone size: .
CDR3 DNA: TGCAGCGGTAAAACTAGCGGGAGGTCCTACAATGAGCAGTTCTTC
CDR3 protein: CSGKTSGRSYNEQFF

J gene: TRBJ1-5
D gene: .
V gene: TRBV7-7
clone size: .
CDR3 DNA: TGTGCTAGCAGCGTAGTTCCTTCTTATCAGCCCCAGCATTTT
CDR3 protein: CASSVVPSYQPQHF

J gene: TRBJ2-2
D gene: .
V gene: TRBV5-5
clone size: few
CDR3 DNA: TGTGCCAGCAGCAACGCCATGATAAGCACCGGGGAGCTGTTTTTT
CDR3 protein: CASSNAMISTGELFF

J gene: TRBJ2-1
D gene: TRBD2
V gene: TRBV5-1
clone size: .
CDR3 DNA: TGCGCCAGCAGCGAAGGGACTAGGGGTGAGCAGTTCTTC
CDR3 protein: CASSEGTRGEQFF

J gene: TRBJ2-3
D gene: .
V gene: TRBV6-6
clone size: few
CDR3 DNA: TGTGCCAGCAGTGGTACGACAGATACGCAGTATTTT
CDR3 protein: CASSGTTDTQYF

J gene: TRBJ1-3
D gene: .
V gene: TRBV5-1
clone size: .
CDR3 DNA: TGCGCCAGCAGCTTGCCACAAGGAAACACCATATATTTT
CDR3 protein: CASSLPQGNTIYF

J gene: TRBJ2-6
D gene: .
V gene: TRBV20-1
clone size: .
CDR3 DNA: TGCAGTGCTACGACCTCTGGGGCCAACGTCCTGACTTTC
CDR3 protein: CSATTSGANVLTF

J gene: TRBJ1-5
D gene: TRBD1
V gene: TRBV7-2
clone size: .
CDR3 DNA: TGTGCCAGCAGCGAGCGGGACAGGGGTTTTCAGCCCCAGCATTTT
CDR3 protein: CASSERDRGFQPQHF

J gene: TRBJ2-7
D gene: .
V gene: TRBV6-5
clone size: .
CDR3 DNA: TGTGCCAGCAGATTACAACGGGACCGCCCGCGAGAGCAGTACTTC
CDR3 protein: CASRLQRDRPREQYF

J gene: TRBJ2-5
D gene: .
V gene: TRBV9
clone size: .
CDR3 DNA: TGTGCCAGCAGCGTAGGAGGGCAAGAGACCCAGTACTTC
CDR3 protein: CASSVGGQETQYF

J gene: TRBJ1-1
D gene: .
V gene: TRBV7-2
clone size: .
CDR3 DNA: TGTGCCAGCAGCTTAATCCACAGGGCGACTGAAGCTTTCTTT
CDR3 protein: CASSLIHRATEAFF

J gene: TRBJ2-3
D gene: .
V gene: TRBV5-1
clone size: .
CDR3 DNA: TGCGCCAGCAGCTACTCCAGGCCCACAGATACGCAGTATTTT
CDR3 protein: CASSYSRPTDTQYF

J gene: TRBJ2-7
D gene: .
V gene: TRBV18
clone size: .
CDR3 DNA: TGTGCCAGCTCACAGGAGGGCCGCGAGCAGTACTTC
CDR3 protein: CASSQEGREQYF

J gene: TRBJ1-1
D gene: .
V gene: TRBV12-3/TRBV12-4
clone size: few
CDR3 DNA: TGTGCCAGCAGTTTGATGATGATGAACACTGAAGCTTTCTTT
CDR3 protein: CASSLMMMNTEAFF